This T cell receptor beta chain was captured in a study of vaccination and CD4 T cells after COVID-19. Across the whole study: Two of the convalescents were Hispanic, and convalescents were six males and four females.

About this clonotype: Its target is not known.

Cultured CD4+ T cells had their DNA profiled by the Oncomine TCR Beta short-read assay. The template was genomic DNA from cultured CD4+ T cells. From the PCR reads, TCRdb called clonotypes with MiXCR, one entry per CDR3 protein. The table has about 15,000 distinct CDR3 sequences, about three quarters seen once. Germline V gene data show CDR1 as MNHEY and CDR2 as SVGEGT. The CDR3 sequence is 12 residues long. V gave up 7 bases and J gave up 3 bases, with 7 bases separating them. Treatment noted: approximately 9-day PBMC culture with coronavirus spike peptide pools or control peptides (ViraFEST assay). Sequenced sample: CD4+ T cells from blood, cultured in vitro. The V gene is TRBV6-2 or TRBV6-3, the J gene TRBJ1-5; D gene ambiguous. The TCR originated in a human donor who had recovered from COVID-19. This CDR3 reads CASTRDNQPQHF. The CDR3, as DNA: TGTGCCAGCACCCGGGACAATCAGCCCCAGCATTTT.